This T cell receptor (beta chain) was sequenced for a study of blood T cell repertoires in COVID-19. In the study overall: T cells, B-cell-depleted T cells, or PBMCs supplied cDNA or gDNA.

Per germline, CDR1 MNHEY and CDR2 SVGAGI. After removal of 5 bases from V and 4 bases from J, the junction contained 6 bases not matched to a gene. CDR3 length equals 15 residues. Per the study methods: Amplification of reference gene primers was used by the study to estimate nucleated cell counts. Libraries were prepared by immunoSEQ multiplex PCR; TCRdb keeps only in-frame clonotypes and omits some of them. V and J calls plus clone size are reproduced from that table; the DNA served to infer D and trimming. This sample has roughly 130,000 clones, with more than 70% found just once. This TCR was recovered from a woman under 40 who had recovered from COVID-19. The specimen was peripheral blood. This rearrangement joins TRBV6-5 to TRBJ2-2, with TRBD1 identical over 8 bases. The CDR3 protein is CASSTIDRGTGELFF. The DNA for the CDR3 is TGTGCCAGCAGTACAATTGACAGGGGCACCGGGGAGCTGTTTTTT.